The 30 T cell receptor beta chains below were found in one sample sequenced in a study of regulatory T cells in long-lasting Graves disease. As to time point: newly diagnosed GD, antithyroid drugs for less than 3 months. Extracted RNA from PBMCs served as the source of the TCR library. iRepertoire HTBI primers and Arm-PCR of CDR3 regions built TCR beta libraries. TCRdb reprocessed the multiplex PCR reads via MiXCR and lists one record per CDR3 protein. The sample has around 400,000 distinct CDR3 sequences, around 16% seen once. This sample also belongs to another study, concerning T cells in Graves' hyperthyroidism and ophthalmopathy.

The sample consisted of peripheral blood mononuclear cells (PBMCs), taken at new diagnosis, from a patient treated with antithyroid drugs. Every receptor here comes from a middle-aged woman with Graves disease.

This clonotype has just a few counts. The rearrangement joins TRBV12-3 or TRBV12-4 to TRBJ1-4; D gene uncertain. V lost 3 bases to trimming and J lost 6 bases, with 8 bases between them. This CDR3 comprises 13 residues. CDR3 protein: CASSLGMDEKLFF. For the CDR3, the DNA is TGTGCCAGCAGTTTGGGGATGGATGAAAAACTGTTTTTT.

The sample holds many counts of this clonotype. The CDR3 reads CASSGGTSGYYEQYF. CDR3 nucleotide sequence: TGCGCCAGCAGCGGAGGGACTAGCGGATACTACGAGCAGTACTTC. The rearrangement uses TRBV5-1 and TRBJ2-7; 11 bases agree with TRBD2. From germline, CDR1 is SGHRS and CDR2 YFSETQ. The CDR3 totals 15 residues. Trimming cost V 4 bases and J 3 bases; bases outside gene matches: 6.

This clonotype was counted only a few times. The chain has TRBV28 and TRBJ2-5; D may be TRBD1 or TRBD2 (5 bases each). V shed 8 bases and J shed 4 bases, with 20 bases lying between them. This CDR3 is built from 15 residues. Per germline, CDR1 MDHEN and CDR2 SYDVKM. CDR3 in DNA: TGTGCCAGCGTGGGGACGGGCGGGTGGGGAGAGACCCAGTACTTC. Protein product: CASVGTGGWGETQYF. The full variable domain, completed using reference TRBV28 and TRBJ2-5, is DVKVTQSSRYLVKRTGEKVFLECVQDMDHENMFWYRQDPGLGLRLIYFSYDVKMKEKGDIPEGYSVSREKKERFSLILESASTNQTSMYLCASVGTGGWGETQYFGPGTRLLVL.

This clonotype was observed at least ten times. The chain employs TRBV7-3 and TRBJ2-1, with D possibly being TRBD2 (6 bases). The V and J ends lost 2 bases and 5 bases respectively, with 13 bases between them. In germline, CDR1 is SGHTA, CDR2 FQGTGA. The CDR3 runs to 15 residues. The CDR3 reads CASSLYGSLNNEQFF. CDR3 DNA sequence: TGTGCCAGCAGCTTATACGGGAGTCTTAACAATGAGCAGTTCTTC.

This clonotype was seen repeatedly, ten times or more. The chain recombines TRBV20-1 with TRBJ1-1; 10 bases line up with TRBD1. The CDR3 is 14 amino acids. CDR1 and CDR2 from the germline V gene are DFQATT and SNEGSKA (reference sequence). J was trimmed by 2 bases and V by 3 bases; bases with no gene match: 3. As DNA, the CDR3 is TGCAGTGCTAGGGACAGGGGGTATAACACTGAAGCTTTCTTT. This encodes CSARDRGYNTEAFF.

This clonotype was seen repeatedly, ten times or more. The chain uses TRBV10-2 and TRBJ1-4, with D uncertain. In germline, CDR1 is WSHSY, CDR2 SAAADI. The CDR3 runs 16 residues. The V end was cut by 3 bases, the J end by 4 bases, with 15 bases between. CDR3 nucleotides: TGCGCCAGCAGTGACGGCGCGCGGCAGATTAATGAAAAACTGTTTTTT. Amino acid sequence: CASSDGARQINEKLFF.

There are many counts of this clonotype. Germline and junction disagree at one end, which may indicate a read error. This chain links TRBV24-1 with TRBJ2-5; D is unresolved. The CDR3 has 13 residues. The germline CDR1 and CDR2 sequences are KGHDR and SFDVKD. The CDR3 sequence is CATSEAPQGTQYF. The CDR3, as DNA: TGTGCCACCAGTGAGGCTCCCCAAGGGACCCAGTACTTC.

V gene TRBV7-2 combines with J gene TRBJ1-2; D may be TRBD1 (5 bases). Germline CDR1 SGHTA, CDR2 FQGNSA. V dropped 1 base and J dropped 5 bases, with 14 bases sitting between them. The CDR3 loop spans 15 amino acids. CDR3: CASSLGLRDEYGYTF. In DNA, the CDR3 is TGTGCCAGCAGCTTAGGGCTCCGGGACGAATATGGCTACACCTTC.

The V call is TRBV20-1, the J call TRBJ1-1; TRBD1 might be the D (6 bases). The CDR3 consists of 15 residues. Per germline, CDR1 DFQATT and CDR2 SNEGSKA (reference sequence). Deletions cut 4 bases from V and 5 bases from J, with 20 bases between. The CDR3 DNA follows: TGCAGTGCTAATAATTATGGGGGCCGAGGGACTGAAGCTTTCTTT. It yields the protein CSANNYGGRGTEAFF.

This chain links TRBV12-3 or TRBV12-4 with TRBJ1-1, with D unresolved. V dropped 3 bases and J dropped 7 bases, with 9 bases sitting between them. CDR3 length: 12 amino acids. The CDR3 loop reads CASSLRPYEAFF. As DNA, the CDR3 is TGTGCCAGCAGTTTGAGGCCCTATGAAGCTTTCTTT.

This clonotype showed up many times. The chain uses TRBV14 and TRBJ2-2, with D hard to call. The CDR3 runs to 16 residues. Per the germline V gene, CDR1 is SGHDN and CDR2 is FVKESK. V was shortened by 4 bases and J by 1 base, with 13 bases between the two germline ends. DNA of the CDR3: TGTGCCAGCAGCCCGGACCTAGTCTGGAACACCGGGGAGCTGTTTTTT. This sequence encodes CASSPDLVWNTGELFF.

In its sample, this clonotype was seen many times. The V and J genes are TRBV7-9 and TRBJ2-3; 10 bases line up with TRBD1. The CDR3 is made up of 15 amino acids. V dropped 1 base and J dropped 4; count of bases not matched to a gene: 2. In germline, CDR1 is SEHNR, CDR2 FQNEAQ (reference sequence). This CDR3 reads CASSLVGQGADTQYF. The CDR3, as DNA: TGTGCCAGCAGCTTAGTTGGACAGGGGGCAGATACGCAGTATTTT.

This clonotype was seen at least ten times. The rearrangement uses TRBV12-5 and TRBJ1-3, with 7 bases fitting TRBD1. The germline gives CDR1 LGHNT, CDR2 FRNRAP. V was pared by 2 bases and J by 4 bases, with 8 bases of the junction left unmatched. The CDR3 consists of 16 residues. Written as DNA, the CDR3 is TGTGCTAGTGGTTTGCCCTCTCAGGGGGGCGGAAACACCATATATTTT. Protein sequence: CASGLPSQGGGNTIYF.

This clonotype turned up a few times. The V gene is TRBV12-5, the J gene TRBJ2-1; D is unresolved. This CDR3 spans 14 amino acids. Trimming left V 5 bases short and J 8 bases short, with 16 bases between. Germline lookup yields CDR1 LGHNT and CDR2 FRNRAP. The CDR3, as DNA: TGTGCTAGTGGTAACCATCCACTCTCTGATGAGCAGTTCTTC. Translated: CASGNHPLSDEQFF.

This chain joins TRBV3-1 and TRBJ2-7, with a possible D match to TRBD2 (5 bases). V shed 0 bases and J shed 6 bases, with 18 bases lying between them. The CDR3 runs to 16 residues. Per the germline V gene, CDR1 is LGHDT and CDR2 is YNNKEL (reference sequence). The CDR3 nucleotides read TGTGCCAGCAGCCAAGATAGGCGGGTCCCTCCCCCCGAGCAGTACTTC. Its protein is CASSQDRRVPPPEQYF.

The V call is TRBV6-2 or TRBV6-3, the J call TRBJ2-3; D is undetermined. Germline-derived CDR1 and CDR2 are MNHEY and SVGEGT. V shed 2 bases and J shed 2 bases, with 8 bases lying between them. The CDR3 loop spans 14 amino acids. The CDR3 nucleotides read TGTGCCAGCAGTTACCGGCGTCCCACAGATACGCAGTATTTT. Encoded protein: CASSYRRPTDTQYF.

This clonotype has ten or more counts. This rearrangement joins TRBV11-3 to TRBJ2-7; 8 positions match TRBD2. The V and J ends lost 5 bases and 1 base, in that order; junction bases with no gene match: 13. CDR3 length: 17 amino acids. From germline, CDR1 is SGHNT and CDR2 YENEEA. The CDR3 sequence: CASSTRGAGRGSYEQYF. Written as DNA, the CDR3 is TGTGCCAGCAGCACCCGGGGGGCCGGGAGGGGTTCCTACGAGCAGTACTTC. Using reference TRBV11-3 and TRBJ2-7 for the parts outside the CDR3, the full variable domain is EAGVVQSPRYKIIEKKQPVAFWCNPISGHNTLYWYLQNLGQGPELLIRYENEEAVDDSQLPKDRFSAERLKGVDSTLKIQPAELGDSAVYLCASSTRGAGRGSYEQYFGPGTRLTVT.

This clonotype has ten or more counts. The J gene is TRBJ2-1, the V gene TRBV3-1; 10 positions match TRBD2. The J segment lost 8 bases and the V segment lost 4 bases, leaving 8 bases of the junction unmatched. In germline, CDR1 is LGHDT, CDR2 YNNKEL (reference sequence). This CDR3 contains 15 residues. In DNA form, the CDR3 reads TGTGCCAGCAGCCTAGCGGGAGGCGGGGTCGATGAGCAGTTCTTC. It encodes CASSLAGGGVDEQFF.

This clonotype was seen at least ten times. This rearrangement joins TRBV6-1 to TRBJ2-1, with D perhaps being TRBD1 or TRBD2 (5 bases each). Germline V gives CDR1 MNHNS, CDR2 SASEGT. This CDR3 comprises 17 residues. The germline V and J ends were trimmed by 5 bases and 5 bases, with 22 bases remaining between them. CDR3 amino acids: CASSPDGGALFDNEQFF. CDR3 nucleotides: TGTGCCAGCAGTCCCGATGGGGGAGCTTTGTTCGACAATGAGCAGTTCTTC.

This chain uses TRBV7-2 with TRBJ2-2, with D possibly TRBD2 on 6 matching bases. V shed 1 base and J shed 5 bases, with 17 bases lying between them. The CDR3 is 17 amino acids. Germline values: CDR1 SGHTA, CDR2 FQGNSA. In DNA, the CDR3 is TGTGCCAGCAGCTTAGATCTCTTACCCGCGGGGACCGGGGAGCTGTTTTTT. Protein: CASSLDLLPAGTGELFF.

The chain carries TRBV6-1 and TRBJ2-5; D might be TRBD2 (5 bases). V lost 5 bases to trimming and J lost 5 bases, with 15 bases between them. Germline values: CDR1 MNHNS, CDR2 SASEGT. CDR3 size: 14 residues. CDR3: CASSQWPRGETQYF. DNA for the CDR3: TGTGCCAGCAGTCAATGGCCGCGAGGGGAGACCCAGTACTTC.

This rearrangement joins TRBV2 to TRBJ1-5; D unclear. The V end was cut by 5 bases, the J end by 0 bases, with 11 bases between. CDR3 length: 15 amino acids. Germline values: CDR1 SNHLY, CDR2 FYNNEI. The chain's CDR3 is CASSLRGNSNQPQHF. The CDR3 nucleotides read TGTGCCAGCAGTCTCCGAGGGAATAGCAATCAGCCCCAGCATTTT.

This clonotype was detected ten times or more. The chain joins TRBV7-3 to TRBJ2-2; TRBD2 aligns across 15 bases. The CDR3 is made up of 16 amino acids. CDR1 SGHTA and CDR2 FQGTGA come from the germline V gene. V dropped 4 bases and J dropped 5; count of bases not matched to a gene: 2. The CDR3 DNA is TGTGCCAGCAGCTCTGGACTAGCGGGAGGGACCGGGGAGCTGTTTTTT. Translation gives CASSSGLAGGTGELFF. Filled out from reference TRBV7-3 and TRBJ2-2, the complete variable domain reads GAGVSQTPSNKVTEKGKYVELRCDPISGHTALYWYRQSLGQGPEFLIYFQGTGAADDSGLPNDRFFAVRPEGSVSTLKIQRTERGDSAVYLCASSSGLAGGTGELFFGEGSRLTVL.

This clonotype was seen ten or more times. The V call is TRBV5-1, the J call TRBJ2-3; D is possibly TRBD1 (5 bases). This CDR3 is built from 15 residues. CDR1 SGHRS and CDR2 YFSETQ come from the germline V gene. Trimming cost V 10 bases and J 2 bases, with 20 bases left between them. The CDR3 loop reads CASSSPDRFTDTQYF. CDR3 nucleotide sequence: TGCGCCTCCTCTTCGCCCGACAGATTCACAGATACGCAGTATTTT.

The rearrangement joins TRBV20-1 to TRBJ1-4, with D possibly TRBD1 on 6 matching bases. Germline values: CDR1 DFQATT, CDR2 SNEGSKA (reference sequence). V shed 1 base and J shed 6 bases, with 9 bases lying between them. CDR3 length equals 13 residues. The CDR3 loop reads CSARVPGDEKLFF. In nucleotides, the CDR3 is TGCAGTGCTAGAGTCCCAGGGGATGAAAAACTGTTTTTT.

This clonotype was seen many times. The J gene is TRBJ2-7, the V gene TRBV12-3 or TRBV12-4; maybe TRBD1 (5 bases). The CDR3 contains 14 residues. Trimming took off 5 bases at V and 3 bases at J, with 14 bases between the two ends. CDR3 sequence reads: CASSLSGIFYEQYF. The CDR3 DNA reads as TGTGCCAGCAGTCTGTCAGGGATCTTCTACGAGCAGTACTTC.

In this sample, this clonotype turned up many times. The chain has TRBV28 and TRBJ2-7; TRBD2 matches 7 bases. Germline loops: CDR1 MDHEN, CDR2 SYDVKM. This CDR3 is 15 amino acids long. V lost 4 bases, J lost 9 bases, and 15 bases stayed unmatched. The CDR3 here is CASSSHPVGTGGQYF. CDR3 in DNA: TGTGCCAGCAGTTCTCACCCGGTCGGGACGGGAGGGCAGTACTTC.

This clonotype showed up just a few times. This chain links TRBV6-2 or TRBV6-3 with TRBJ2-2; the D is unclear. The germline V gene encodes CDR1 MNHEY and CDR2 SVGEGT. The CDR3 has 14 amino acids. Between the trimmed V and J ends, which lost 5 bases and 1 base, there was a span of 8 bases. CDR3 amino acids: CASSPYMNTGELFF. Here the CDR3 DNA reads TGTGCCAGCAGTCCCTACATGAACACCGGGGAGCTGTTTTTT.

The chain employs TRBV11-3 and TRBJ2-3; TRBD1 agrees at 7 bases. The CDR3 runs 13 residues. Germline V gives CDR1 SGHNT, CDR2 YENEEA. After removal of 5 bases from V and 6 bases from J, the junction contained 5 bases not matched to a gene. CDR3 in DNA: TGTGCCAGCAGCCGACTCAGGGGGGATACGCAGTATTTT. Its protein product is CASSRLRGDTQYF. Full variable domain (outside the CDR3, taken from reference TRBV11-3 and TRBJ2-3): EAGVVQSPRYKIIEKKQPVAFWCNPISGHNTLYWYLQNLGQGPELLIRYENEEAVDDSQLPKDRFSAERLKGVDSTLKIQPAELGDSAVYLCASSRLRGDTQYFGPGTRLTVL.

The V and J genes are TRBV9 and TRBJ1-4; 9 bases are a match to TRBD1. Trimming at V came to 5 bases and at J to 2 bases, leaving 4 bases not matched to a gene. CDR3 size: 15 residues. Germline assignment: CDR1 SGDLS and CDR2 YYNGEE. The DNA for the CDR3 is TGTGCCAGCAGGGCCGGACAGGGGACTAATGAAAAACTGTTTTTT. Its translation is CASRAGQGTNEKLFF.